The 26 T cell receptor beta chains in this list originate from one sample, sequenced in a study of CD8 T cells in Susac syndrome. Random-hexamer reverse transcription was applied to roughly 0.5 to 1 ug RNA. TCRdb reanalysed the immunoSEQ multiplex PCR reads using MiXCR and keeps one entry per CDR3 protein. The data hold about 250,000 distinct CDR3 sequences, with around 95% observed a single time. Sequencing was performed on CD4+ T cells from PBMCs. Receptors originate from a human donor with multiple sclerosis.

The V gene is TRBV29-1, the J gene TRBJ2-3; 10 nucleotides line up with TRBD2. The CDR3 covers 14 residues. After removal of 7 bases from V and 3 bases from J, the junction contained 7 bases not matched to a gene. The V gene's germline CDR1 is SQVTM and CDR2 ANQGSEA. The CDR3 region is CSAAAGGGTDTQYF. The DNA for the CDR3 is TGCAGCGCCGCAGCGGGGGGGGGTACAGATACGCAGTATTTT.

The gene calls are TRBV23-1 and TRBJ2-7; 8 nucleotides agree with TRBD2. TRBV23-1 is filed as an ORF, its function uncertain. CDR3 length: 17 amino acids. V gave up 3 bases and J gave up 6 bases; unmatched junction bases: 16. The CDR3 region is CASSQRQRREGLSEQYV. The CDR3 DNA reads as TGCGCCAGCAGTCAGCGGCAACGACGGGAGGGCCTCAGCGAGCAGTACGTC.

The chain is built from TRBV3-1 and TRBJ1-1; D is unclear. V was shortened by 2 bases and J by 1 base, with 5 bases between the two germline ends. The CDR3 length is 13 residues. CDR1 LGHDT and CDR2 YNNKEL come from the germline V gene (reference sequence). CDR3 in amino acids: CASSQLGNTEAFF. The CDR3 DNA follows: TGTGCCAGCAGCCAACTGGGGAACACTGAAGCTTTCTTT.

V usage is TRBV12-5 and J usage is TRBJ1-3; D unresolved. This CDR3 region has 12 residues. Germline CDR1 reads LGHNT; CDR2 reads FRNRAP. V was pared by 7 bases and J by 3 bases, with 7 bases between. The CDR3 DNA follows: TGTGCTAGTGAAAAGGTTGGAAACACCATATATTTT. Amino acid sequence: CASEKVGNTIYF.

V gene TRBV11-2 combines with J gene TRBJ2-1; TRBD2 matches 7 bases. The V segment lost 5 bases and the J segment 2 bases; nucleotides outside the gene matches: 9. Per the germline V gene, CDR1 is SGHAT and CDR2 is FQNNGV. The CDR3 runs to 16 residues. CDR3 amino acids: CASSHGGAGPYNEQFF. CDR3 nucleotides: TGTGCCAGCAGCCACGGGGGAGCGGGACCCTACAATGAGCAGTTCTTC.

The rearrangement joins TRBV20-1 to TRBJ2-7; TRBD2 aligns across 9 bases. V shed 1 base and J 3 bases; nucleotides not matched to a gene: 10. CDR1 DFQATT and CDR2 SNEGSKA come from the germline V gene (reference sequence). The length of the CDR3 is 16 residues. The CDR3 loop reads CSARGLAVSNLYEQYV. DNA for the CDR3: TGCAGTGCTAGAGGACTAGCGGTGTCTAACCTCTACGAGCAGTACGTC.

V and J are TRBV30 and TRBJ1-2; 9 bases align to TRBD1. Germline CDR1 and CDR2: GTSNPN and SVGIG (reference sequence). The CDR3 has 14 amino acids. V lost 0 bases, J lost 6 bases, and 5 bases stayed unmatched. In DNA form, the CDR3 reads TGTGCCTGGAGTGTACGGGACAGGGCGGATGGCTACACCTTC. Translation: CAWSVRDRADGYTF. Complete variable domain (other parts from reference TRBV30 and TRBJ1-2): SQTIHQWPATLVQPVGSPLSLECTVEGTSNPNLYWYRQAAGRGLQLLFYSVGIGQISSEVPQNLSASRPQDRQFILSSKKLLLSDSGFYLCAWSVRDRADGYTFGSGTRLTVV.

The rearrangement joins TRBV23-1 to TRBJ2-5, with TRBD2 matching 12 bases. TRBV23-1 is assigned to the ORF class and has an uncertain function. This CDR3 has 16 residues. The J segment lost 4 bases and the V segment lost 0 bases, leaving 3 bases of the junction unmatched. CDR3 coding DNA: TGCGCCAGCAGTCAATCGACTAGCGGGGGTAGAGAGACCCAGTACTTC. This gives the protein CASSQSTSGGRETQYF.

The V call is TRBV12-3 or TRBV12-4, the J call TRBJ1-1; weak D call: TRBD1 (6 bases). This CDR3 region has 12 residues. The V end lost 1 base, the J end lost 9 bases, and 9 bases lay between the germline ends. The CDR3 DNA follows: TGTGCCAGCAGTTTAGAAGGGGGGAAAGCTTTCTTT. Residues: CASSLEGGKAFF.

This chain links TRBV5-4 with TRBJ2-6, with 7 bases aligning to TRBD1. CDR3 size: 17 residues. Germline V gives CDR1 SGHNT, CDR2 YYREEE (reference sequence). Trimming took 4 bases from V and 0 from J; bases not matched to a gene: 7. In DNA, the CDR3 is TGTGCCAGCAGCCCTGGGACAGCCCGCTCTGGGGCCAACGTCCTGACTTTC. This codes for CASSPGTARSGANVLTF.

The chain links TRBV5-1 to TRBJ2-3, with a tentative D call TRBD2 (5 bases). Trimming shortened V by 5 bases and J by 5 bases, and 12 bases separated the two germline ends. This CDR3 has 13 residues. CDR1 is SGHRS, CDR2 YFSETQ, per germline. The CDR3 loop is CASRQVGVDTQYF. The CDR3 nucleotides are TGCGCCAGCAGGCAGGTGGGAGTAGATACGCAGTATTTT.

The CDR3 sequence is CASSLGGGESHIQYF. The CDR3 DNA reads TGCGCCAGCAGCTTGGGCGGGGGAGAGTCGCACATTCAGTACTTC. The genes are TRBV5-1 and TRBJ2-4; the match to TRBD2 covers 7 bases. Trimming cost V 0 bases and J 8 bases; bases outside gene matches: 8. Germline CDR1 is SGHRS and CDR2 is YFSETQ. This CDR3 is 15 amino acids long.

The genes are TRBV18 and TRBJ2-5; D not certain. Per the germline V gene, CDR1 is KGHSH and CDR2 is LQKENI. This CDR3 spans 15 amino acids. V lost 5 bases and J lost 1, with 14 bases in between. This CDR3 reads CASSRDQTIQETQYF. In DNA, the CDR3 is TGTGCCAGCTCAAGAGACCAAACGATCCAAGAGACCCAGTACTTC.

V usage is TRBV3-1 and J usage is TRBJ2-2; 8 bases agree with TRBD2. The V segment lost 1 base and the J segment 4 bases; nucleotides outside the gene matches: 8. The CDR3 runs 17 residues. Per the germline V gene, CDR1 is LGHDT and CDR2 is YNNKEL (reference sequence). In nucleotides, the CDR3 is TGTGCCAGCAGCCAAGCGCCGGGAGGGCGTCGCACCGGGGAGCTGTTTTTT. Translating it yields CASSQAPGGRRTGELFF.

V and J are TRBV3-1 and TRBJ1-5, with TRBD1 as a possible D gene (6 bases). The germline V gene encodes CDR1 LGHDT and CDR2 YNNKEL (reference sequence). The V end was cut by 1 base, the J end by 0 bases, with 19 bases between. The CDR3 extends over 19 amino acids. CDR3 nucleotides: TGTGCCAGCAGCCAAGGCCTGGGCAGGGGTGGAGATAGCAATCAGCCCCAGCATTTT. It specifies CASSQGLGRGGDSNQPQHF.

The CDR3 DNA reads as TGCGCCAGCAGCCCTATTGGTAGCGGGAGAGGGGAGACCCAGTACTTC. It yields the protein CASSPIGSGRGETQYF. The rearrangement uses TRBV5-1 and TRBJ2-5, with 9 bases aligning to TRBD2. Germline CDR1 reads SGHRS; CDR2 reads YFSETQ. The junction had 12 bases not matched to a gene; V was cut back by 4 bases and J by 5 bases. This CDR3 is 16 amino acids long.

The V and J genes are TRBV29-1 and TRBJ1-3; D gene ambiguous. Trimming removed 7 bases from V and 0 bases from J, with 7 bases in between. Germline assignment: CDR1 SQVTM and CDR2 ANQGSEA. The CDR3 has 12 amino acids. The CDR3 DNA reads TGCAGCGCTTGGGTCTCTGGAAACACCATATATTTT. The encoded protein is CSAWVSGNTIYF.

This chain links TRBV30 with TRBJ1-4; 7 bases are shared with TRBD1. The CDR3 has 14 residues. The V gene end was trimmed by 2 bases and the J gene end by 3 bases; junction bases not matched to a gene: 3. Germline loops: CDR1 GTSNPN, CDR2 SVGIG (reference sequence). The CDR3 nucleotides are TGTGCCTGGAGTTACAGGGGAGCTAATGAAAAACTGTTTTTT. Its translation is CAWSYRGANEKLFF.

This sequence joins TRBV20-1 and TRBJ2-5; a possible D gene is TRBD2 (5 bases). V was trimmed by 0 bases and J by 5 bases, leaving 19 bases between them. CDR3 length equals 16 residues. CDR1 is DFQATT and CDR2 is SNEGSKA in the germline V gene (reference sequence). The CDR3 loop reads CSARDSGVGSGETQYF. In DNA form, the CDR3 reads TGCAGTGCTAGAGATAGTGGGGTGGGGAGTGGGGAGACCCAGTACTTC.

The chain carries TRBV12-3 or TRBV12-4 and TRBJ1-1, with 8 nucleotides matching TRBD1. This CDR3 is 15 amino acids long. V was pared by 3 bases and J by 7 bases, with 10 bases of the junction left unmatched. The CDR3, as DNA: TGTGCCAGCAGTTTTTCAGGGGGCAAGACGAATGAAGCTTTCTTT. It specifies CASSFSGGKTNEAFF.

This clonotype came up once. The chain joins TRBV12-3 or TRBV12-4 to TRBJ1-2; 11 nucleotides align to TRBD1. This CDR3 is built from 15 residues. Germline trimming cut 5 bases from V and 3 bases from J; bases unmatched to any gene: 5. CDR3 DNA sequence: TGTGCCAGCAGTCCCTGGACAGGGGGCGACTATGGCTACACCTTC. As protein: CASSPWTGGDYGYTF.

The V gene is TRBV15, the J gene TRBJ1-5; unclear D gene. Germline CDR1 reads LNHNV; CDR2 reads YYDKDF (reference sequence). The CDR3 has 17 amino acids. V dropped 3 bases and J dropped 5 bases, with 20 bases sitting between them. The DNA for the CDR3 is TGTGCCACCAGCAGGGATCAGGCGGCAGAACTTTATCAGCCCCAGCATTTT. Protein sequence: CATSRDQAAELYQPQHF.

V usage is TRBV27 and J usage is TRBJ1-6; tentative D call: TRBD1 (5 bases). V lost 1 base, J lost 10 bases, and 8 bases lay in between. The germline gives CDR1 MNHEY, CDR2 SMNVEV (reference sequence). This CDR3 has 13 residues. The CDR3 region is CASSLFGASPLHF. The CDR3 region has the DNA TGTGCCAGCAGTTTATTCGGGGCCTCACCCCTCCACTTT.

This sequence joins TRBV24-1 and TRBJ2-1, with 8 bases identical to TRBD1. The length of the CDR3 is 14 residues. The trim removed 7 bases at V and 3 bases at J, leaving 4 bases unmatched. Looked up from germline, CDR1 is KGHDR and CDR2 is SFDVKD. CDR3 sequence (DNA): TGTGCCACCAGCAAAACAGGGGGCTACAATGAGCAGTTCTTC. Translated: CATSKTGGYNEQFF.

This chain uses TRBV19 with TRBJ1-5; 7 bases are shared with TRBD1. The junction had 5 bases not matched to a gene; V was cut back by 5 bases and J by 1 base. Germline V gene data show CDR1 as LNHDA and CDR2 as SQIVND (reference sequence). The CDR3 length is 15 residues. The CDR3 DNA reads TGTGCCAGTAGTCCACAGGGGACCAGCAATCAGCCCCAGCATTTT. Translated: CASSPQGTSNQPQHF.

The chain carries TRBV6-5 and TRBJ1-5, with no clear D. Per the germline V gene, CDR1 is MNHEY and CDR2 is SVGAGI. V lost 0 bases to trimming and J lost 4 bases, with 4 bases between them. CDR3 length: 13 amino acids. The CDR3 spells CASSYSWNQPQHF. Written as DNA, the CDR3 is TGTGCCAGCAGTTACTCCTGGAATCAGCCCCAGCATTTT.